This T cell receptor (beta chain) was found in a study of T cells after yellow fever vaccination. Study-wide results and caveats: Reappearance after the booster was seen for most primary-vaccination clones, at 96% CD4 and about 90% CD8. Weaker in magnitude, the secondary response showed a faster peak on day 5 versus 15.

Of note for this clonotype: Its target is unknown.

TCR cDNA was made by 5'RACE template switching, adding a universal primer site and UMIs. TCRdb processed the 5' RACE reads anew with MiXCR; each CDR3 protein has one entry. Here the sample spans some 290,000 distinct CDR3 sequences, about 10% being singletons. The clonotype was recovered from a man aged 18 to 29 who received the YFV17D yellow fever vaccine. This specimen consisted of CD4+ T cells sorted from PBMCs, obtained 45 days after the yellow fever booster vaccination.

CDR3: CASSYRAGADTQYF. DNA of the CDR3: TGTGCCAGCAGTTACAGGGCAGGGGCAGATACGCAGTATTTT. The J gene is TRBJ2-3, the V gene TRBV6-6, with a weak D call TRBD1 (6 bases). From germline, CDR1 is MNHNY and CDR2 SVGAGI (reference sequence). Trimming took off 2 bases at V and 4 bases at J, with 10 bases between the two ends. CDR3 length equals 14 residues.